This T cell receptor beta chain was found in a study of T cell responses to AZD1222 COVID-19 vaccine (dated by TCRdb to the early 2020s). In the study overall: TCR sequencing covered roughly 230 trial participants: 207 given two doses of AZD1222 and around 26 given two doses of MenACWY control vaccine. Enrollment into the trials was organized by age into subgroups of 18-55, 56-69 and 70-plus years, and those subgroups contained approximately 160, 26 and 62 TCR-sequenced participants, respectively. Overall study outcomes, separate from this receptor: The vaccine-associated CD4 TCRs covered the entire spike protein, and the dominant responses fell in regions 160-218 and 743-854. Participants were mostly white British, with more females than males. The authors suggested clonal diversity may have been underestimated. In the small 56-69-year group, the increase in depth fell short of significance, most likely because of low power. Reportedly, close to half of the unique spike-specific TCRs recognized epitopes lying outside the regions that are mutated in the B.1.351 and B.1.1.7 variants. Conclusions about previously exposed vaccinees were limited because only a handful of AZD1222 recipients were SARS-CoV-2 seropositive at baseline. Because no day 14 peak-response samples were available, the repertoires could be characterized only after the peak T cell response. Spike-specific TCR breadth and depth rose significantly after two AZD1222 doses compared with day 0 and with MenACWY recipients.

The CDR3 regions of human TCRbeta chains were analyzed by immunosequencing. Turning to the authors' computational methods: Repertoire TCRs were checked for matches against a reference library of SARS-CoV-2-specific TCRs that had been generated using the MIRA antigen-specificity platform. Breadth was defined as the fraction of unique TCRs that were SARS-CoV-2-associated, and depth was defined as the fraction of total T cells that were SARS-CoV-2-associated. Each spike-specific TCR was assigned to its reactive spike region and to a CD4 or CD8 class using the MIRA data. Log10-transformed breadth and depth values were compared by one-way ANOVA with Sidak's multiple comparisons tests. TCRdb stores this immuneACCESS table with in-frame sequences only. Part of the clones is absent; in the studies checked, under half of the shortfall reflects unresolved V genes, and no reason is known for the rest. V and J calls plus clone size are reproduced from that table; the DNA served to infer D and trimming. The sample data list approximately 70,000 clones, and around three quarters of these were observed just once. Less than 50% of the sample is taken by the ten largest.

The time point tag for this specimen amounts to: about 28 days (+/-7) after the second vaccine dose. AZD1222 recipients given second doses at about 4 weeks or at about 12 weeks were pooled, since spike-specific TCR depth and breadth were not found to differ between the two schedules. Vaccinee samples were obtained from the UK trials COV001 and COV002, which included a single-blind randomized controlled phase 2/3 trial of AZD1222 (ChAdOx1 nCoV-19) in healthy adults. For TCRbeta chain sequencing, PBMC samples were collected from trial participants at day 0 and at day 28 after the second dose. Trimming takes 0 bases from V and 2 bases from J, and the germline ends sit 1 base apart. The CDR3 covers 12 residues, taking in both the cysteine and the phenylalanine. The retained sequence is limited to the CDR3, 36 bases, with the frame set at the first base. CDR1 and CDR2 are drawn from the germline V gene: SGHAT, FQNNGV.

Comments on this clone: No antigen is known for it. No base quality values were provided; no much bigger clone lies one nucleotide off.

This clonotype originated in an adult who received the AZD1222 COVID-19 vaccine. Sample: peripheral blood, taken 28 days after the second AZD1222 dose. The chain employs TRBV11-2 and TRBJ2-5; the D gene cannot be resolved reliably. The CDR3 protein is CASSLDQETQYF. In nucleotides, the sequence is TGTGCCAGCAGCTTAGATCAAGAGACCCAGTACTTC.